The T cell receptor beta chain described here comes from a study of shared clonotypes between healthy human individuals. Unmatched junction bases numbered 5, after V lost 4 bases and J lost 5 bases. CDR3 length: 15 amino acids. CDR1 and CDR2 (germline): SGHDN, FVKESK. It was at deep level that the assay was run. Evenly divided among several immunoSEQ plates was the genomic DNA of each subset. The method was immunoSEQ multiplex PCR; TCRdb's version includes in-frame clones alone and lacks a portion of them. The sample records 1,400,000 or so clones, around 98.5% being singletons. The chain employs TRBV14 and TRBJ2-1, with 10 bases matching TRBD2. This clonotype originated in a man younger than 40 in good health. Sequencing was carried out using naive CD4+ T cells sorted from blood. This sample's subset: CD45RA+ positively selected. DNA of the CDR3: TGTGCCAGCAGCCCTAGCGGGAGAGGGGACAATGAGCAGTTCTTC. Protein: CASSPSGRGDNEQFF.